The 31 T cell receptor beta chains presented below share a single source sample, sequenced in a study of shared clonotypes between healthy human individuals. Using immunoSEQ multiplex PCR, the repertoire was profiled, and TCRdb retains in-frame clones only, with some absent. This table has around 990,000 clones, roughly 77% appearing once. The sequenced material came from memory CD4+ T cells from PBMCs. Sample subset: CD45RA-negative fraction. Receptor source: a man in his late teens or twenties in good health. Some clones in this sample may be carry-over from other donors' samples.

J is TRBJ2-7 and V is TRBV10-3; D may match TRBD1 or TRBD2 (5 bases each). V was cut by 4 bases and J by 3 bases, with 7 bases left in between. CDR1 and CDR2 (germline): ENHRY, SYGVKD. There are 12 residues in the CDR3. For the CDR3, the DNA is TGTGCCATCAGTGGGGGGAACTACGAGCAGTACTTC. Residues: CAISGGNYEQYF.

The chain carries TRBV5-1 and TRBJ1-1; D is unclear. The V gene's germline CDR1 is SGHRS and CDR2 YFSETQ. Trimming took 0 bases from V and 4 from J, leaving 19 bases between them. The CDR3 sequence is 17 residues long. CDR3 region: CASSLGEESGWVTEAFF. CDR3 nucleotides: TGCGCCAGCAGCTTGGGGGAAGAGTCGGGGTGGGTCACTGAAGCTTTCTTT.

Notes on this clone: The sample holds other DNA sequences that translate to the same CDR3. The V gene is TRBV5-6, the J gene TRBJ2-3, with D perhaps given as TRBD1 or TRBD2 (5 bases each). Germline CDR1 is SGHDT and CDR2 is YYEEEE. There are 16 residues in the CDR3. Trimming removed 4 bases at V and 2 bases at J, with 17 bases between. The CDR3 is CASSGPGQGITDTQYF. CDR3 in DNA: TGTGCCAGCAGCGGGCCGGGGCAGGGAATCACAGATACGCAGTATTTT.

This clone occurred a few times. The chain employs TRBV29-1 and TRBJ2-2; D is possibly TRBD1 (6 bases). V was cut by 6 bases and J by 4 bases, with 12 bases left in between. Germline CDR1 and CDR2: SQVTM and ANQGSEA. This CDR3 contains 13 residues. The CDR3 loop is CSVTGMGTGELFF. The CDR3 DNA reads TGCAGCGTCACAGGGATGGGCACCGGGGAGCTGTTTTTT.

A single count supports this clone. This sequence joins TRBV7-2 and TRBJ2-7, with 11 bases that match TRBD1. This CDR3 is 15 amino acids long. CDR1 is SGHTA, CDR2 FQGNSA, per germline. Unmatched junction bases numbered 7, after V lost 5 bases and J lost 4 bases. CDR3 in amino acids: CASSPSRDRGYEQYF. DNA of the CDR3: TGTGCCAGCAGCCCCAGCCGGGACAGGGGGTACGAGCAGTACTTC.

As regards this clone: Additional DNA sequences in this sample encode the identical CDR3. The rearrangement joins TRBV28 to TRBJ2-6; 10 bases align to TRBD1. Germline CDR1 and CDR2: MDHEN and SYDVKM. The length of the CDR3 is 17 residues. V was pared by 2 bases and J by 2 bases, with 3 bases of the junction left unmatched. CDR3 sequence (DNA): TGTGCCAGCAGTTTAACGACAGGGGGCCCTGGGGCCAACGTCCTGACTTTC. It specifies CASSLTTGGPGANVLTF.

Remarks on this clone: A clone one base away is much larger, so this may be a read error. The sample holds other DNA sequences that translate to the same CDR3. V is TRBV28 and J is TRBJ1-2, with D maybe TRBD1 (5 bases). CDR3 size: 15 residues. The V and J ends lost 5 bases and 4 bases respectively, with 17 bases between them. Germline lookup yields CDR1 MDHEN and CDR2 SYDVKM. The CDR3 loop reads CASSPTGGFFYGYTF. The CDR3 nucleotides read TGTGCCAGCAGTCCCACAGGAGGGTTTTTCTATGGCTACACCTTC.

This chain joins TRBV11-2 and TRBJ2-5; 12 positions match TRBD1. Germline V lookup: CDR1 SGHAT, CDR2 FQNNGV. Unmatched junction bases numbered 8, after V lost 4 bases and J lost 5 bases. This CDR3 is built from 16 residues. Here the CDR3 reads CASSYLGTGGVETQYF. The CDR3 DNA is TGTGCCAGCAGCTACCTAGGGACAGGGGGCGTGGAGACCCAGTACTTC.

The chain has TRBV5-1 and TRBJ1-1; D is possibly TRBD1 (6 bases). The CDR3 has 12 residues. Germline V CDR1 and CDR2: SGHRS, YFSETQ. V lost 4 bases, J lost 10 bases, and 14 bases lay in between. CDR3 in DNA: TGCGCCAGCAGCCTTCGACAGGAAGCAGCTTTCTTT. Translation gives CASSLRQEAAFF.

The chain employs TRBV10-1 and TRBJ1-5, with TRBD1 identical over 8 bases. Germline-derived CDR1 and CDR2 are WNHNN and SYGVQD (reference sequence). V lost 3 bases to trimming and J lost 2 bases; unmatched junction nucleotides: 9. The length of the CDR3 is 17 residues. The CDR3 DNA reads TGCGCCAGCAGTGAAGGCGACAGGGGCGGAGGCAATCAGCCCCAGCATTTT. As protein: CASSEGDRGGGNQPQHF.

Remarks on this clone: This likely traces to a read error, being one base from a far larger clone. The rearrangement joins TRBV25-1 to TRBJ1-2, with D unresolved. The CDR3 has 13 amino acids. Deletions cut 5 bases from V and 4 bases from J, with 11 bases between. The V gene's germline CDR1 is MGHDK and CDR2 SYGVNS. The chain's CDR3 is CASSPSGSYGYTF. The CDR3 DNA reads as TGTGCCAGCAGTCCAAGCGGCAGCTATGGCTACACCTTC.

This clone was counted once. The chain is built from TRBV5-8 and TRBJ1-1; a weak D match, TRBD1 (5 bases). Germline V CDR1 and CDR2: SGHTS, YDEGEE. Trimming left V 4 bases short and J 3 bases short, with 10 bases between. This CDR3 spans 13 amino acids. CDR3 nucleotide sequence: TGTGCCAGCAGCCGGGGGGGAGACACTGAAGCTTTCTTT. Its protein is CASSRGGDTEAFF.

V gene TRBV7-3 combines with J gene TRBJ2-5; D is ambiguous. This CDR3 comprises 15 residues. Germline values: CDR1 SGHTA, CDR2 FQGTGA. V lost 2 bases and J lost 1, with 11 bases in between. CDR3 coding DNA: TGTGCCAGCAGCTTACTTCCCGGACCCCAAGAGACCCAGTACTTC. It encodes CASSLLPGPQETQYF.

In its sample, this clone was seen once. The V gene is TRBV19, the J gene TRBJ1-1; no reliable D call. The CDR3 extends over 13 amino acids. Trimming shortened V by 5 bases and J by 6 bases, and 13 bases separated the two germline ends. Germline V CDR1 and CDR2: LNHDA, SQIVND (reference sequence). CDR3 DNA sequence: TGTGCCAGTAGTTCAGTGTTCTGGGCTGAAGCTTTCTTT. Residues: CASSSVFWAEAFF.

The chain has TRBV7-2 and TRBJ2-7; 9 positions match TRBD2. The ends lost 2 bases at V and 2 bases at J; junction bases unmatched: 4. The CDR3 covers 15 residues. The V gene's germline CDR1 is SGHTA and CDR2 FQGNSA. The CDR3: CASSLSSGRPYEQYF. Written as DNA, the CDR3 is TGTGCCAGCAGCTTAAGTAGCGGGAGACCCTACGAGCAGTACTTC.

The V gene is TRBV6-5, the J gene TRBJ1-2; D unclear. The V gene lost 4 bases and the J gene lost 7 bases, with 19 bases spanning the gap. The germline gives CDR1 MNHEY, CDR2 SVGAGI. There are 15 residues in the CDR3. The CDR3, as DNA: TGTGCCAGCAGTTCTCAACGTAGGGAGTTAGGTGGCTACACCTTC. It yields the protein CASSSQRRELGGYTF.

This clone has just one count. The chain has TRBV5-1 and TRBJ1-4; D is ambiguous. The germline V and J ends were trimmed by 1 base and 1 base, with 8 bases remaining between them. The CDR3 loop spans 15 amino acids. Germline lookup yields CDR1 SGHRS and CDR2 YFSETQ. CDR3 sequence reads: CASSLIGETNEKLFF. The CDR3 DNA follows: TGCGCCAGCAGCTTGATTGGGGAAACTAATGAAAAACTGTTTTTT.

The chain employs TRBV7-9 and TRBJ2-7; tentatively, D is TRBD1 (6 bases). The CDR3 contains 15 residues. Germline lookup yields CDR1 SEHNR and CDR2 FQNEAQ (reference sequence). The V gene lost 5 bases and the J gene lost 4 bases, with 18 bases spanning the gap. This CDR3 is CASSRSRDTVYEQYF. CDR3 DNA sequence: TGTGCCAGCAGCCGTAGCCGGGACACGGTATACGAGCAGTACTTC.

The chain employs TRBV6-5 and TRBJ2-5; unclear D gene. V gave up 2 bases and J gave up 0 bases, with 4 bases separating them. This CDR3 contains 13 residues. Germline V CDR1 and CDR2: MNHEY, SVGAGI. The CDR3 region is CASSYRHQETQYF. The CDR3 region has the DNA TGTGCCAGCAGTTACCGACACCAAGAGACCCAGTACTTC.

The chain carries TRBV28 and TRBJ2-2; D might be TRBD2 (6 bases). The length of the CDR3 is 15 residues. V gave up 3 bases and J gave up 8 bases, with 16 bases separating them. Germline V CDR1 and CDR2: MDHEN, SYDVKM. CDR3 sequence reads: CASSFARRARGELFF. The CDR3 DNA reads as TGTGCCAGCAGTTTCGCGAGGAGGGCCAGGGGGGAGCTGTTTTTT.

This chain connects TRBV15 to TRBJ2-2; D is unresolved. The length of the CDR3 is 15 residues. Germline V CDR1 and CDR2: LNHNV, YYDKDF (reference sequence). V was cut by 0 bases and J by 7 bases, with 12 bases left in between. CDR3 protein: CATSRDEIGNGELFF. The CDR3 nucleotides are TGTGCCACCAGCAGAGATGAGATTGGGAACGGGGAGCTGTTTTTT.

The chain joins TRBV18 to TRBJ2-7; 7 bases fit TRBD2. This CDR3 contains 16 residues. Germline CDR1 reads KGHSH; CDR2 reads LQKENI. The V segment lost 3 bases and the J segment 0 bases; nucleotides outside the gene matches: 8. In nucleotides, the CDR3 is TGTGCCAGCTCACCCACACTAGCGAGGAGCTCCTACGAGCAGTACTTC. It translates to CASSPTLARSSYEQYF.

The chain employs TRBV7-9 and TRBJ2-7; a possible D gene is TRBD1 (6 bases). Germline V gene lookup returns CDR1 SEHNR and CDR2 FQNEAQ (reference sequence). There are 14 residues in the CDR3. V lost 0 bases and J lost 6, with 12 bases in between. The CDR3: CASSLADWGPEQYF. In DNA form, the CDR3 reads TGTGCCAGCAGCTTAGCGGATTGGGGGCCCGAGCAGTACTTC.

The rearrangement uses TRBV5-5 and TRBJ2-7; TRBD2 might be the D (5 bases). The CDR3 has 15 amino acids. Germline values: CDR1 SGHKS, CDR2 YYEKEE (reference sequence). Trimming took 4 bases from V and 2 from J, leaving 16 bases between them. The CDR3 loop is CASSPEADPAYEQYF. As DNA, the CDR3 is TGTGCCAGCAGCCCCGAAGCGGACCCGGCCTACGAGCAGTACTTC.

CDR3 amino acids: CASVSGWSSYNEQFF. In nucleotides, the CDR3 is TGTGCCAGCGTCAGCGGGTGGAGCTCCTACAATGAGCAGTTCTTC. The rearrangement uses TRBV6-1 and TRBJ2-1; D is perhaps TRBD2 (6 bases). The CDR3 spans 15 residues. The V end lost 8 bases, the J end lost 0 bases, and 14 bases lay between the germline ends. Germline assignment: CDR1 MNHNS and CDR2 SASEGT.

The J gene is TRBJ2-1, the V gene TRBV4-3; TRBD1 matches 8 bases. The V gene's germline CDR1 is LGHNA and CDR2 YSLEER. The CDR3 spans 18 residues. V lost 4 bases, J lost 9 bases, and 20 bases stayed unmatched. The CDR3: CASSLNLVRQGMMGEQFF. The DNA of the CDR3 is TGCGCCAGCAGCCTAAACTTGGTCCGACAGGGGATGATGGGTGAGCAGTTCTTC.

This clone was observed many times. V is TRBV5-4 and J is TRBJ2-1, with unresolved D. Germline V gene data show CDR1 as SGHNT and CDR2 as YYREEE (reference sequence). V was clipped by 4 bases and J by 6 bases, with 20 bases between them. CDR3 size: 16 residues. CDR3 amino acids: CASSLPLALSGNEQFF. The CDR3 DNA reads as TGTGCCAGCAGCCTCCCCCTGGCGCTCTCGGGCAATGAGCAGTTCTTC.

The rearrangement links TRBV5-4 to TRBJ2-2, with TRBD2 as a possible D gene (6 bases). The CDR3 sequence is 17 residues long. Trimming left V 2 bases short and J 6 bases short, with 20 bases between. Germline V gene data show CDR1 as SGHNT and CDR2 as YYREEE (reference sequence). The CDR3 sequence: CASSFEPRAGISGELFF. The CDR3 DNA reads TGTGCCAGCAGCTTCGAGCCCAGGGCGGGAATTTCCGGGGAGCTGTTTTTT.

This clone was detected only a few times. The chain combines TRBV19 with TRBJ2-7; D unclear. In germline, CDR1 is LNHDA, CDR2 SQIVND (reference sequence). The V end lost 1 base, the J end lost 2 bases, and 15 bases lay between the germline ends. The CDR3 is 16 amino acids. CDR3 sequence reads: CASSIVFGPSAYEQYF. DNA for the CDR3: TGTGCCAGTAGTATAGTTTTTGGACCAAGTGCCTACGAGCAGTACTTC.

The table lists this clone with a few counts. This chain connects TRBV5-4 to TRBJ1-1; no definite D call. This CDR3 is built from 15 residues. The V end lost 4 bases, the J end lost 3 bases, and 16 bases lay between the germline ends. Germline CDR1 and CDR2: SGHNT and YYREEE (reference sequence). CDR3 region: CASSPPIGLDTEAFF. Here the CDR3 DNA reads TGTGCCAGCAGCCCACCTATTGGCTTGGACACTGAAGCTTTCTTT.

This sequence joins TRBV2 and TRBJ1-5; D not resolved. The germline gives CDR1 SNHLY, CDR2 FYNNEI. With 0 bases removed from V and 4 bases from J, the gap between germline ends came to 10 bases. The CDR3 extends over 15 amino acids. The CDR3 DNA reads TGTGCCAGCAGTGAAGCGCTTAGTAAAAATCAGCCCCAGCATTTT. Protein: CASSEALSKNQPQHF.